The 28 T cell receptor beta chains below come from one sample, sequenced in a study of metastatic and nonmetastatic thyroid tumors. Treatment of any kind had been given to no patient before thyroid surgery. MiXCR reprocessed the PCR reads for TCRdb. The table lists some 15,000 clones, under 25% of them singletons. Material for sequencing was adjacent normal tissue. Every receptor here comes from a female donor with papillary thyroid cancer or a benign thyroid nodule (not recorded which). Some clones in this sample may be carry-over from other donors' samples.

The chain carries TRBV20-1 and TRBJ2-7; D call uncertain. Germline assignment: CDR1 DFQATT and CDR2 SNEGSKA (reference sequence). V lost 4 bases and J lost 6, with 13 bases in between. The CDR3 covers 12 residues. The CDR3 loop reads CSATERRIEQYF. The CDR3 DNA follows: TGCAGTGCTACCGAGCGACGAATCGAGCAGTACTTC.

This chain links TRBV27 with TRBJ1-2; TRBD1 is a possible D gene (6 bases). Germline-derived CDR1 and CDR2 are MNHEY and SMNVEV (reference sequence). The V end was cut by 2 bases, the J end by 0 bases, with 10 bases between. CDR3 size: 15 residues. The CDR3 DNA reads as TGTGCCAGCAGTTTAGTGGGGGGGCCTAACTATGGCTACACCTTC. It specifies CASSLVGGPNYGYTF.

This clone came up many times. The same CDR3 arises from other DNA sequences in this sample as well. The V and J genes are TRBV27 and TRBJ2-7; tentative D call: TRBD1 (5 bases). The ends were cut back, 2 bases at V and 0 bases at J, with 5 bases in the middle. The CDR3 consists of 13 residues. Germline V gene sequence: CDR1 MNHEY, CDR2 SMNVEV (reference sequence). The CDR3 sequence is CASSLGHSYEQYF. The DNA for the CDR3 is TGTGCCAGCAGTTTAGGACACTCCTACGAGCAGTACTTC.

This sequence joins TRBV28 and TRBJ2-7; D is possibly TRBD1 (6 bases). This CDR3 comprises 14 residues. V lost 7 bases and J 1 base, leaving 14 bases between the germline ends. The germline gives CDR1 MDHEN, CDR2 SYDVKM. The CDR3 region has the DNA TGTGCCAGCACTAGAGAGGGGGATTCCTACGAGCAGTACTTC. Amino acids: CASTREGDSYEQYF.

The chain employs TRBV12-3 or TRBV12-4 and TRBJ1-4; D may be TRBD1 (5 bases). Trimming took off 5 bases at V and 7 bases at J, with 11 bases between the two ends. This CDR3 is 13 amino acids long. The CDR3 DNA reads TGTGCCAGCAGTCGGGACCAGAGTGAAAAACTGTTTTTT. Its protein is CASSRDQSEKLFF.

The chain joins TRBV20-1 to TRBJ2-7, with TRBD1 identical over 7 bases. Germline V CDR1 and CDR2: DFQATT, SNEGSKA (reference sequence). Trimming removed 0 bases from V and 9 bases from J; junction bases left unmatched: 14. This CDR3 region has 15 residues. CDR3 DNA sequence: TGCAGTGCTAGAGAAAGCATGACAGGGCGGTCAATGCAGTACTTC. Translation: CSARESMTGRSMQYF.

This clone was counted between two and nine times. This sequence joins TRBV20-1 and TRBJ1-4; 11 bases are shared with TRBD1. The CDR3 is 13 residues long. The V segment lost 6 bases and the J segment 7 bases; nucleotides outside the gene matches: 4. Germline CDR1 DFQATT, CDR2 SNEGSKA (reference sequence). CDR3 in DNA: TGCAGTGCGCGGACAGGGGGCGGTGAAAAACTGTTTTTT. It translates to CSARTGGGEKLFF.

The gene calls are TRBV9 and TRBJ2-3, with 7 bases that match TRBD1. V shed 2 bases, J shed 2 bases, and the junction held 5 bases outside the gene matches. Germline V CDR1 and CDR2: SGDLS, YYNGEE. The CDR3 contains 15 residues. Here the CDR3 DNA reads TGTGCCAGCAGCGTTGGGGACAGCCTCACAGATACGCAGTATTTT. Encoded protein: CASSVGDSLTDTQYF.

Comments on this clone: A much larger clone lies a single base off, so this may be a read error. This sequence joins TRBV27 and TRBJ2-7, with 11 nucleotides matching TRBD1. The CDR3 runs 14 residues. Germline V gene sequence: CDR1 MNHEY, CDR2 SMNVEV (reference sequence). The CDR3 sequence: CAGSLLGQGAEQYF. In nucleotides, the CDR3 is TGTGCCGGCAGCCTCCTTGGACAGGGGGCCGAGCAGTACTTC.

In the case of this clone: No conserved phenylalanine or tryptophan is present at the end of the CDR3, so a read error is the likely explanation. V usage is TRBV24-1 and J usage is TRBJ2-1, with 9 bases that match TRBD1. The V and J ends lost 4 bases and 1 base, in that order; junction bases with no gene match: 10. Germline CDR1 reads KGHDR; CDR2 reads SFDVKD. The CDR3 is 18 residues long. The CDR3: CATSDPRAQGASYNEQFS. The CDR3 DNA reads as TGTGCCACCAGTGACCCTCGGGCACAGGGGGCTTCCTACAATGAGCAGTTCTCC.

The chain is built from TRBV11-3 and TRBJ1-1, with unresolved D. CDR3 length: 13 residues. Germline CDR1 is SGHNT and CDR2 is YENEEA. The V gene lost 3 bases and the J gene lost 4 bases, with 9 bases spanning the gap. The DNA for the CDR3 is TGTGCCAGCAGCTTCAACGCCGGCACTGAAGCTTTCTTT. Translated, it gives CASSFNAGTEAFF.

The V gene is TRBV6-5, the J gene TRBJ1-3; D is possibly TRBD1 (6 bases). In germline, CDR1 is MNHEY, CDR2 SVGAGI. Trimming stripped 0 bases from V and 2 bases from J, with 8 bases between. The CDR3 runs 15 residues. CDR3 bases: TGTGCCAGCAGTTACTCCGGGACAACTGGAAACACCATATATTTT. Residues: CASSYSGTTGNTIYF.

The J gene is TRBJ2-1, the V gene TRBV24-1; 13 bases are a match to TRBD2. CDR3 length: 16 residues. The V and J ends lost 7 bases and 7 bases, in that order; junction bases with no gene match: 9. Germline V lookup: CDR1 KGHDR, CDR2 SFDVKD. The CDR3 region has the DNA TGTGCCACCAGAGGGACTAGCGGGGAACCAATTAATGAGCAGTTCTTC. Translation: CATRGTSGEPINEQFF.

The chain uses TRBV2 and TRBJ1-1; tentative D call: TRBD1 (5 bases). Germline loops: CDR1 SNHLY, CDR2 FYNNEI. This CDR3 has 15 residues. Trimming shortened V by 8 bases and J by 0 bases, and 16 bases separated the two germline ends. The CDR3 bases are TGTGCCAGCGACTTGAGAGGGGCCATGAACACTGAAGCTTTCTTT. Protein sequence: CASDLRGAMNTEAFF.

The V call is TRBV27, the J call TRBJ2-7; no firm D call. The CDR3 runs to 11 residues. V lost 10 bases and J lost 5, with 12 bases in between. Germline V CDR1 and CDR2: MNHEY, SMNVEV (reference sequence). The CDR3 DNA is TGTGCCATCGCCAAGGGAAACGAGCAGTACTTC. Translated, it gives CAIAKGNEQYF.

The chain combines TRBV19 with TRBJ2-2; 13 bases align to TRBD2. CDR1 and CDR2 (germline): LNHDA, SQIVND (reference sequence). Unmatched junction bases numbered 7, after V lost 4 bases and J lost 2 bases. The CDR3 is made up of 18 amino acids. The CDR3 DNA reads TGTGCCAGTAGTACAGAGGGACTAGCGGGAAGCAACACCGGGGAGCTGTTTTTT. Translated: CASSTEGLAGSNTGELFF.

V gene TRBV28 combines with J gene TRBJ1-5, with a tentative D call TRBD1 (5 bases). The ends were cut back, 3 bases at V and 0 bases at J, with 9 bases in the middle. Germline values: CDR1 MDHEN, CDR2 SYDVKM. The CDR3 has 15 amino acids. CDR3 coding DNA: TGTGCCAGCAGTTTTCCGGGGCATAGCAATCAGCCCCAGCATTTT. Amino acid sequence: CASSFPGHSNQPQHF.

This clone was seen only a few times. The chain is built from TRBV12-5 and TRBJ2-1, with 10 bases matching TRBD2. Trimming cost V 1 base and J 1 base; bases outside gene matches: 1. The CDR3 runs to 16 residues. The germline gives CDR1 LGHNT, CDR2 FRNRAP. CDR3 DNA: TGTGCTAGTGGTTTGGGACTAGCGGGTTCCTACAATGAGCAGTTCTTC. This sequence encodes CASGLGLAGSYNEQFF.

The chain employs TRBV11-2 and TRBJ2-1; either TRBD1 or TRBD2 may fit D (5 bases each). Germline V lookup: CDR1 SGHAT, CDR2 FQNNGV. This CDR3 is built from 16 residues. V dropped 1 base and J dropped 6 bases, with 16 bases sitting between them. CDR3 loop: CASSLGAITRGNEQFF. CDR3 coding DNA: TGTGCCAGCAGCTTAGGGGCCATTACTAGGGGCAATGAGCAGTTCTTC.

The chain couples TRBV4-2 to TRBJ2-1, with D tentatively TRBD2 (6 bases). From germline, CDR1 is LGHNA and CDR2 YNFKEQ. The CDR3 sequence is 18 residues long. Trimming took 4 bases from V and 0 from J, leaving 19 bases between them. The CDR3 loop reads CASSRKIGTPNSYNEQFF. In DNA form, the CDR3 reads TGTGCCAGCAGCCGAAAGATAGGGACTCCCAACTCCTACAATGAGCAGTTCTTC.

This chain's CDR3 is CASSGFVYNEQFF. DNA of the CDR3: TGTGCCAGCAGCGGATTTGTCTACAATGAGCAGTTCTTC. The V and J genes are TRBV5-5 and TRBJ2-1; D gene unclear. Trimming removed 4 bases at V and 3 bases at J, with 8 bases between. The CDR3 has 13 amino acids. Germline lookup yields CDR1 SGHKS and CDR2 YYEKEE (reference sequence).

The chain employs TRBV20-1 and TRBJ2-7; 10 bases line up with TRBD2. From germline, CDR1 is DFQATT and CDR2 SNEGSKA (reference sequence). The CDR3 extends over 16 amino acids. J was trimmed by 1 base and V by 0 bases; bases with no gene match: 6. CDR3 sequence (DNA): TGCAGTGCTAGAGATTGGGCTAGCGGGAGTTCCTACGAGCAGTACTTC. The encoded protein is CSARDWASGSSYEQYF.

Remarks on this clone: A much larger clone sits a single nucleotide away, making a read error possible. This specimen includes other DNA sequences encoding the same CDR3. The gene calls are TRBV7-9 and TRBJ2-2; D is perhaps TRBD1 or TRBD2 (5 bases each). The CDR3 length is 14 residues. CDR1 is SEHNR and CDR2 is FQNEAQ in the germline V gene (reference sequence). The CDR3 protein is CASSSGPQTGELFF. In nucleotides, the CDR3 is TGTGCCAGCAGCTCGGGACCCCAGACCGGTGAGCTGTTTTTT. The whole variable domain, filled in from reference TRBV7-9 and TRBJ2-2, reads DTGVSQNPRHKITKRGQNVTFRCDPISEHNRLYWYRQTLGQGPEFLTYFQNEAQLEKSRLLSDRFSAERPKGSFSTLEIQRTEQGDSAMYLCASSSGPQTGELFFGEGSRLTVL.

The chain has TRBV12-3 or TRBV12-4 and TRBJ2-2; weak D call: TRBD1 (5 bases). CDR3 length: 16 amino acids. Trimming left V 1 base short and J 0 bases short, with 9 bases between. The CDR3 DNA is TGTGCCAGCAGTTTAGGTAGGGGTCCGAACACCGGGGAGCTGTTTTTT. Translating it yields CASSLGRGPNTGELFF.

The gene calls are TRBV27 and TRBJ1-5, with D maybe TRBD1 (5 bases). V dropped 6 bases and J dropped 3 bases, with 15 bases sitting between them. CDR1 is MNHEY, CDR2 SMNVEV, per germline (reference sequence). The CDR3 length is 15 residues. Here the CDR3 reads CASRPTGGINQPQHF. The CDR3 bases are TGTGCCAGCAGACCTACGGGGGGAATCAATCAGCCCCAGCATTTT.

The chain uses TRBV27 and TRBJ2-2, with D perhaps matching TRBD1 (5 bases). The germline V and J ends were trimmed by 3 bases and 9 bases, with 11 bases remaining between them. The CDR3 runs to 13 residues. The germline gives CDR1 MNHEY, CDR2 SMNVEV (reference sequence). This chain's CDR3 is CASSLRKGRELFF. The CDR3 DNA reads TGTGCCAGCAGTTTGAGAAAGGGGAGGGAGCTGTTTTTT.

The CDR3 DNA sequence: TGTGCCAGCTCACCGAACAGGGGTCATCAGCCCCAGCATTTT. Translation gives CASSPNRGHQPQHF. This chain uses TRBV18 with TRBJ1-5, with TRBD1 matching 7 bases. The V gene's germline CDR1 is KGHSH and CDR2 LQKENI. J gave up 5 bases and V 3 bases, and 4 bases lay outside the gene matches. CDR3 length equals 14 residues.

A word on this clone: A read error may produce the germline difference seen at one junction end. This chain uses TRBV20-1 with TRBJ2-5, with 8 bases fitting TRBD2. The CDR3 has 14 residues. CDR1 DFQATT and CDR2 SNEGSKA come from the germline V gene (reference sequence). For the CDR3, the DNA is TGCAGTGCCTCCACTAGCGGCCCCCCTGGGACCAAGTACTTC. Its translation is CSASTSGPPGTKYF.